These 9 T cell receptor beta chains came from one sample sequenced in a study of OX40 agonist ivuxolimab in advanced cancers. The table came from immunoSEQ multiplex PCR; TCRdb's copy has only in-frame clones and leaves some out. Of 45,000 to 65,000 clones in the sample, under 95% were seen once. The sample in question was CD4+ or CD8+ T cells sorted from blood, obtained in a trial of the OX40 agonist ivuxolimab. Receptor source: an adult with an advanced solid tumor such as melanoma, head and neck, liver or kidney cancer.

This clone was seen a few times. The rearrangement uses TRBV4-1 and TRBJ2-7; 9 bases match TRBD1. Per the germline V gene, CDR1 is MGHRA and CDR2 is YSYEKL. The CDR3 is made up of 15 amino acids. Germline trimming cut 1 base from V and 3 bases from J; bases unmatched to any gene: 4. The CDR3 spells CASSQAGTGSYEQYF. Here the CDR3 DNA reads TGCGCCAGCAGCCAAGCCGGGACAGGGAGCTACGAGCAGTACTTC.

V gene TRBV2 combines with J gene TRBJ1-3; unclear D gene. Germline lookup yields CDR1 SNHLY and CDR2 FYNNEI. The length of the CDR3 is 14 residues. The V end was cut by 6 bases, the J end by 0 bases, with 9 bases between. DNA for the CDR3: TGTGCCAGCAGCGACCTAACCTCTGGAAACACCATATATTTT. It translates to CASSDLTSGNTIYF.

V and J are TRBV27 and TRBJ1-1; D unclear. In germline, CDR1 is MNHEY, CDR2 SMNVEV (reference sequence). This CDR3 is 13 amino acids long. V was cut by 2 bases and J by 5 bases, with 9 bases left in between. In DNA form, the CDR3 reads TGTGCCAGCAGTTTAATCTACGGAACTGAAGCTTTCTTT. Protein sequence: CASSLIYGTEAFF.

The J gene is TRBJ2-3, the V gene TRBV27; 10 bases line up with TRBD1. Trimming at V came to 7 bases and at J to 5 bases, leaving 3 bases not matched to a gene. Germline V gene sequence: CDR1 MNHEY, CDR2 SMNVEV (reference sequence). This CDR3 spans 13 amino acids. The CDR3 DNA follows: TGTGCCAGCATCGGGACAGGGGAAGATACGCAGTATTTT. Translation: CASIGTGEDTQYF.

The chain has TRBV27 and TRBJ1-2; D might be TRBD1 (5 bases). V was cut by 5 bases and J by 4 bases, with 8 bases left in between. Germline V gene sequence: CDR1 MNHEY, CDR2 SMNVEV (reference sequence). This CDR3 spans 12 amino acids. The CDR3 DNA sequence: TGTGCCAGCAGTCCCGGGGGCTATGGCTACACCTTC. It is translated as CASSPGGYGYTF.

V and J are TRBV2 and TRBJ2-7, with 10 bases aligning to TRBD2. The CDR3 contains 14 residues. J gave up 2 bases and V 5 bases, and 3 bases lay outside the gene matches. The germline CDR1 and CDR2 sequences are SNHLY and FYNNEI. The CDR3 region is CASSILAGTYEQYF. The CDR3 bases are TGTGCCAGCAGTATACTAGCGGGGACCTACGAGCAGTACTTC.

This chain connects TRBV10-3 to TRBJ1-3; no reliable D call. The germline V gene encodes CDR1 ENHRY and CDR2 SYGVKD. The CDR3 is 17 residues long. V was cut by 3 bases and J by 0 bases, with 15 bases left in between. In DNA, the CDR3 is TGTGCCATCAGTGACATACCGGGAGCCAGCTCTGGAAACACCATATATTTT. Its protein is CAISDIPGASSGNTIYF.

This chain uses TRBV6-1 with TRBJ1-2, with D perhaps TRBD1 (5 bases). This CDR3 has 13 amino acids. The ends were cut back, 3 bases at V and 4 bases at J, with 9 bases in the middle. Germline-derived CDR1 and CDR2 are MNHNS and SASEGT. The CDR3 DNA is TGTGCCAGCAGTGAGCGGGGCTCCTATGGCTACACCTTC. Translation: CASSERGSYGYTF.

The chain has TRBV7-9 and TRBJ1-5; no clear D. Germline V gene data show CDR1 as SEHNR and CDR2 as FQNEAQ (reference sequence). The CDR3 covers 13 residues. V lost 10 bases to trimming and J lost 4 bases, with 14 bases between them. CDR3 sequence reads: CATSRRLNQPQHF. The CDR3 coding sequence is TGTGCCACCTCACGTCGATTGAATCAGCCCCAGCATTTT.